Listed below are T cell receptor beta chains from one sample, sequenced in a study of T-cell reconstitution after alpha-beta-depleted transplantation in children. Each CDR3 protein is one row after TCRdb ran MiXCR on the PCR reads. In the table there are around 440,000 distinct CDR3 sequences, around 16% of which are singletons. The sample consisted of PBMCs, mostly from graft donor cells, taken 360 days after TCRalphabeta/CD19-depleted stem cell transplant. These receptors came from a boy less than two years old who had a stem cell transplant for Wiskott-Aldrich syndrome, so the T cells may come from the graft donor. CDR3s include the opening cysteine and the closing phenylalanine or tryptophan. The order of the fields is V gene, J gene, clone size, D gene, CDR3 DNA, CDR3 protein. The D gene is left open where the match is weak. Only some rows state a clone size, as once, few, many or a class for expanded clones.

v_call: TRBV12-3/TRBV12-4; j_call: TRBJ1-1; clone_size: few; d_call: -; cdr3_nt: TGTGCCAGCAGTTTACTAAGCACTGAAGCTTTCTTT; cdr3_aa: CASSLLSTEAFF
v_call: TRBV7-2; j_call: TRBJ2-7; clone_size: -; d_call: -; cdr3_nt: TGTGCCAGCAGTCTAAACCCACTCTCCTACGAGCAGTACTTC; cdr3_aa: CASSLNPLSYEQYF
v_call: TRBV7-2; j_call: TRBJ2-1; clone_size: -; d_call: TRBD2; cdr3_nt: TGTGCCAGCAGCTCCCCACTACTAGCGGGAGTAGATAATGAGCAGTTCTTC; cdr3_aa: CASSSPLLAGVDNEQFF
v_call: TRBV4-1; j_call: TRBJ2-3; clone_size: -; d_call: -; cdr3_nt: TGCGCCAGCAGCCAACGTAGGGGGGCGTCCCCAGATACGCAGTATTTT; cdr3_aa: CASSQRRGASPDTQYF
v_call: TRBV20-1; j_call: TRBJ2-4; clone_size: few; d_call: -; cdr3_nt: TGCAGTGCTCTCGGTTTAGCCAAAAACATTCAGTACTTC; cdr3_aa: CSALGLAKNIQYF
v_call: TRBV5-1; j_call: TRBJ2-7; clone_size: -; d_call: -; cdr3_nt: TGCGCCAGCAGACAATCAGGGACCTACGAGCAGTACTTC; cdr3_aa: CASRQSGTYEQYF
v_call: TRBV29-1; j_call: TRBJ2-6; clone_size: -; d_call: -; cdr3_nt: TGCAGCGTTAGGGGCGGTGGGGCCAACGTCCTGACTTTC; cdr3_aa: CSVRGGGANVLTF
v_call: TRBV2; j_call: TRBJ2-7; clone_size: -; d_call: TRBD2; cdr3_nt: TGTGCCAGCAACACCCGGGGAGGGACCGAGCAGTACTTC; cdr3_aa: CASNTRGGTEQYF
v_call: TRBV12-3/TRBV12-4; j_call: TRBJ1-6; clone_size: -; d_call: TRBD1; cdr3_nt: TGTGCCAGCAGTCTAAAGGGGACAGGGGGTTATTCACCCCTCCACTTT; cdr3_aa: CASSLKGTGGYSPLHF
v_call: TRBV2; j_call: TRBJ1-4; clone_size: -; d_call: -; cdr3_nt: TGTGCCAGCAGTCCCAGAGGACGCTCGGCGGATGAAAAACTGTTTTTT; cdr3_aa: CASSPRGRSADEKLFF
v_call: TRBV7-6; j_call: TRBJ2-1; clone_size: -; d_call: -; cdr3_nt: TGTGCCAGCACTACACTAGGGCGGTACAATGAGCAGTTCTTC; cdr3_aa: CASTTLGRYNEQFF
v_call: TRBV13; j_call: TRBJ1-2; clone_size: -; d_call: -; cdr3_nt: TGTGCCAGCAGCTGTATGTCCCATTGCTACACCTTC; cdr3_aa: CASSCMSHCYTF
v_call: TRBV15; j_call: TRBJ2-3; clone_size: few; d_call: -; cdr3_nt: TGTGCCACCAGCAGAGACTTTCCGCGTCGCCAAACAGATACGCAGTATTTT; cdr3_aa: CATSRDFPRRQTDTQYF
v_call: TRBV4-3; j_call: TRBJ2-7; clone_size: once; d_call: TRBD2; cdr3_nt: TGCGCCAGCAGCTATAGGCTAGCGGGCACAGAATCCTACGAGCAGTACTTC; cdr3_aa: CASSYRLAGTESYEQYF
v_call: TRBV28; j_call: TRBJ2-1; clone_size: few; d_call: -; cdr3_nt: TGTGCCAGCAAACCGGGACAAGCTTCCAATGAGCAGTTCTTC; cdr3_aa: CASKPGQASNEQFF
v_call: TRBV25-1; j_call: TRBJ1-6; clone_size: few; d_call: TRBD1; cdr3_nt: TGTGCCAGCAGTGAAAGGCGACAGGGGTTTTATAATTCACCCCTCCACTTT; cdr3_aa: CASSERRQGFYNSPLHF